This T cell receptor beta chain was documented in a study of shared clonotypes between healthy human individuals. Study-wide points: The four-donor shared clonotypes exceeded non-shared clonotypes in generation probability, with non-shared ones scoring lower.

The deep-level immunoSEQ assay was used. Using 200 ng DNA, about 29,000 T cell genomes, the sorted-subset replicate PCRs were run. Clones were sequenced by immunoSEQ multiplex PCR, and TCRdb holds only the in-frame ones, with some missing. There are 2 million to 2.5 million clones in the sample; 93% occur only once, and about 0.37% lies in the top ten. As to this clone: What it binds is unknown.

The sample comprised naive CD4+ T cells from PBMCs. Subset of the sample: CD45RA+ positively selected. This TCR was sampled from a man between 18 and 29 years old in good health. Some clones in this sample may be carry-over from other donors' samples.

CDR3: CASSQGLAGGQSYNEQFF. As DNA, the CDR3 is TGTGCCAGCAGCCAAGGGCTAGCGGGAGGGCAATCCTACAATGAGCAGTTCTTC. This rearrangement joins TRBV4-2 to TRBJ2-1; 12 nucleotides agree with TRBD2. The CDR3 extends over 18 amino acids. Germline V lookup: CDR1 LGHNA, CDR2 YNFKEQ. Germline trimming cut 1 base from V and 1 base from J; bases unmatched to any gene: 5.